This T cell receptor beta chain was recovered during a study of CD8 T cells in ankylosing spondylitis. TCRdb re-derived calls from the 5' RACE reads in MiXCR, one entry per CDR3 protein. Seen here are approximately 220,000 distinct CDR3 sequences, roughly a tenth observed once, and the top ten hold about 19%. Points from the study as a whole: Reportedly, significant enrichment of disease-linked clones occurred in matched ankylosing spondylitis synovial fluid.

This clonotype was recorded many times. No antigen is known for it. Deletions cut 8 bases from V and 2 bases from J, with 11 bases between. The V gene's germline CDR1 is MGHDK and CDR2 SYGVNS. This CDR3 is built from 13 residues. The genes are TRBV25-1 and TRBJ2-3; no firm D call. The sequenced sample was blood, either unsorted or a sorted T cell fraction (not recorded which). This clonotype was obtained from a male donor with ankylosing spondylitis or in good health (not recorded which). CDR3 protein: CASCGRITDTQYF. DNA for the CDR3: TGTGCCAGCTGTGGACGAATCACAGATACGCAGTATTTT. Complete variable domain (other parts from reference TRBV25-1 and TRBJ2-3): EADIYQTPRYLVIGTGKKITLECSQTMGHDKMYWYQQDPGMELHLIHYSYGVNSTEKGDLSSESTVSRIRTEHFPLTLESARPSHTSQYLCASCGRITDTQYFGPGTRLTVL.